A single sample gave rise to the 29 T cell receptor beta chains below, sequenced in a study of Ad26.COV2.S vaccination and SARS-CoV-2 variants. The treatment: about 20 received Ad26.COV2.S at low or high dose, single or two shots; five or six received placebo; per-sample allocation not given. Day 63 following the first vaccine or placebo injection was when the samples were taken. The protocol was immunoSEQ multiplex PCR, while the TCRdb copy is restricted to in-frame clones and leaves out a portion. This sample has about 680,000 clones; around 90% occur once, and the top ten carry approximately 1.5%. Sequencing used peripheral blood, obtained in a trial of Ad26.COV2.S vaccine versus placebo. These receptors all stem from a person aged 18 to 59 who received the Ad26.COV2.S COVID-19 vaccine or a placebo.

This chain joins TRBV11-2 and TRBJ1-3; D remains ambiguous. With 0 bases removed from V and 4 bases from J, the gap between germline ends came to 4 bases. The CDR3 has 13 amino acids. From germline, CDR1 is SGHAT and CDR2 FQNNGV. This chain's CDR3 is CASSLDPGNTIYF. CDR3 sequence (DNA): TGTGCCAGCAGCTTAGATCCCGGAAACACCATATATTTT.

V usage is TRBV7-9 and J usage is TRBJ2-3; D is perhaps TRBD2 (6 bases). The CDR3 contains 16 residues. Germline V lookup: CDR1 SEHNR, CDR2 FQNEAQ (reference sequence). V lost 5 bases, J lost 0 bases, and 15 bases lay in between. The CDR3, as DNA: TGTGCCAGCAGCCCCAGCAGTGGGACTAGCACAGATACGCAGTATTTT. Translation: CASSPSSGTSTDTQYF.

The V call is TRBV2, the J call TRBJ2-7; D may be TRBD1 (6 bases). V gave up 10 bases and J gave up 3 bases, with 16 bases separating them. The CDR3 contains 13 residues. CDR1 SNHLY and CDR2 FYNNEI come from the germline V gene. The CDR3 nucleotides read TGTGCCACCGACAGCAAACAGGGCTACGAGCAGTACTTC. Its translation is CATDSKQGYEQYF.

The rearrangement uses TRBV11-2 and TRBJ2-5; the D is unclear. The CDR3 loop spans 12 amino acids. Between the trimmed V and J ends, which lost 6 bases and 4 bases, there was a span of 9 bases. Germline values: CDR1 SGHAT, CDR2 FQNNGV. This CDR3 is CASSLRSETQYF. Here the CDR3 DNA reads TGTGCCAGCAGTTTAAGGTCAGAGACCCAGTACTTC.

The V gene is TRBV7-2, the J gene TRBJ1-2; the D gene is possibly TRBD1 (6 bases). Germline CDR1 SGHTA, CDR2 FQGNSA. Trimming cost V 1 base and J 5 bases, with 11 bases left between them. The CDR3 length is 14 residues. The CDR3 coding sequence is TGTGCCAGCAGCTTAGTGGTACAGGGATATGGCTACACCTTC. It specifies CASSLVVQGYGYTF.

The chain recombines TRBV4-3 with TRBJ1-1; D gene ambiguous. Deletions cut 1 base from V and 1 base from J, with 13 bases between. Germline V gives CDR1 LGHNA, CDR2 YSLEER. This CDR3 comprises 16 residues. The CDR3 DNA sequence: TGCGCCAGCAGCCAAGTGTTAGCGGTCCCGAACACTGAAGCTTTCTTT. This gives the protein CASSQVLAVPNTEAFF.

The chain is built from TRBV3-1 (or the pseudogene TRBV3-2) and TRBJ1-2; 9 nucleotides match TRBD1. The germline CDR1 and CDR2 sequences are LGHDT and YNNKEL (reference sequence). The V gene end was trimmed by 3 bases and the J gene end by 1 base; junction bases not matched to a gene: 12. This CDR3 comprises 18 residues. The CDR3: CASSQHPGQGFDNYGYTF. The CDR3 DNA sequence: TGTGCCAGCAGCCAGCATCCGGGACAGGGATTTGATAACTATGGCTACACCTTC.

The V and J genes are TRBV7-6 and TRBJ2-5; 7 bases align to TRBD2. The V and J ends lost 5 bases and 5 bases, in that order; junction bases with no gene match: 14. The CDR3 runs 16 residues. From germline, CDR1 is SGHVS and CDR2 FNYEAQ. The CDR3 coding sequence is TGTGCCAGCAGCCCCCGACTAGCACCGGAGGTGGAGACCCAGTACTTC. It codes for CASSPRLAPEVETQYF.

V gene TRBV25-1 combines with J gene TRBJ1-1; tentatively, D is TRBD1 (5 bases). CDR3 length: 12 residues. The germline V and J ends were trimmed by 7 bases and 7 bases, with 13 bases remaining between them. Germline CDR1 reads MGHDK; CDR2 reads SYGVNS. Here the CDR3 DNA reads TGTGCCAGCAACTCAGGGTGGGGTGAAGCTTTCTTT. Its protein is CASNSGWGEAFF.

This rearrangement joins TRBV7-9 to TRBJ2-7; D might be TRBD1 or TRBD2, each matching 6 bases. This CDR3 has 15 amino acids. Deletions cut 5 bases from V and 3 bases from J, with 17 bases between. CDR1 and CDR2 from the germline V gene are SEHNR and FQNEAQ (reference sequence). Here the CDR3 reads CASSLLRGGVYEQYF. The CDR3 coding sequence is TGTGCCAGCAGCCTCCTCAGGGGCGGGGTCTACGAGCAGTACTTC.

CDR3 DNA: TGTGCCAGCAGTGTAGCGGGGGCCATCTCCTACGAGCAGTACTTC. Protein sequence: CASSVAGAISYEQYF. The rearrangement links TRBV6-1 to TRBJ2-7; 9 bases are shared with TRBD2. CDR1 is MNHNS, CDR2 SASEGT, per germline. The CDR3 consists of 15 residues. V lost 4 bases, J lost 0 bases, and 4 bases stayed unmatched.

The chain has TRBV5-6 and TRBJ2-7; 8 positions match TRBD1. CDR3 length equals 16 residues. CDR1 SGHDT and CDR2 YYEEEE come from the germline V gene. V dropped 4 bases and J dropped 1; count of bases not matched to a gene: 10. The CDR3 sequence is CASSVRQGSFSYEQYF. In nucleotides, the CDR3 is TGTGCCAGCAGCGTACGACAGGGGAGTTTTTCCTACGAGCAGTACTTC.

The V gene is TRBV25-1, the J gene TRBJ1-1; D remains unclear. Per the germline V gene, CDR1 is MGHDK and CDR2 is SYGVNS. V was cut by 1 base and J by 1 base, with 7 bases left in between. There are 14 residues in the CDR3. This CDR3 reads CASSESGWNTEAFF. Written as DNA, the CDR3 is TGTGCCAGCAGTGAATCCGGCTGGAACACTGAAGCTTTCTTT.

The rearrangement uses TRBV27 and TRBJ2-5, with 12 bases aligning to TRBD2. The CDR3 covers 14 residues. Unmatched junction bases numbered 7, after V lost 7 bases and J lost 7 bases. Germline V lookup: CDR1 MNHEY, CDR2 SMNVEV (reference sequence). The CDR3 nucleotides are TGTGCCAGCACTCTAGCGGGGGGGGTGGGGACCCAGTACTTC. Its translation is CASTLAGGVGTQYF.

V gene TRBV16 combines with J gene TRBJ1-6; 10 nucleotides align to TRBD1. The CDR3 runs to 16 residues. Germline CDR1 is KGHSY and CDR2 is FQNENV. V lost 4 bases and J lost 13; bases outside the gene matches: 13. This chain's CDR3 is CASSRTGGQGVFPLHF. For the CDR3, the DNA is TGTGCCAGCAGCCGAACCGGCGGACAGGGGGTTTTCCCCCTCCACTTT.

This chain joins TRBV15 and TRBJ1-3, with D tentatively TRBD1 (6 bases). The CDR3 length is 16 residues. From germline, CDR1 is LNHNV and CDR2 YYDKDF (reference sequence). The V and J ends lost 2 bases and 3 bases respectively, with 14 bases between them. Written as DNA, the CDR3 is TGTGCCACCAGCAGACCCTACAGGGACGGTGGAAACACCATATATTTT. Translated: CATSRPYRDGGNTIYF.

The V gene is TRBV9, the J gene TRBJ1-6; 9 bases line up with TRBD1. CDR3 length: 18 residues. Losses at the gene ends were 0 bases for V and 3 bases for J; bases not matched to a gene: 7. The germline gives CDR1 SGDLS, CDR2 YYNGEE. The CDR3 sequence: CASSVGSGQGLYNSPLHF. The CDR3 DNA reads TGTGCCAGCAGCGTAGGATCGGGACAGGGCCTCTATAATTCACCCCTCCACTTT.

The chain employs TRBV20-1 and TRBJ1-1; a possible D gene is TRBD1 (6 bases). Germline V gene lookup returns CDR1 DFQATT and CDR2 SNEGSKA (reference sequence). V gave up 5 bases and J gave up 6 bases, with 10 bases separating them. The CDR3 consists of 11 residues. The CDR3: CSAPGDAEAFF. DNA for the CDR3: TGCAGTGCTCCAGGGGACGCTGAAGCTTTCTTT.

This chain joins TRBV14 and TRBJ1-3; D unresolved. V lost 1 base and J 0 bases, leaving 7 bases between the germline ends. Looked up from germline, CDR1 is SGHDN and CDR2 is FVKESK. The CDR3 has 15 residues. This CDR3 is CASSQGRASGNTIYF. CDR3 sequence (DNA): TGTGCCAGCAGCCAAGGAAGGGCCTCTGGAAACACCATATATTTT.

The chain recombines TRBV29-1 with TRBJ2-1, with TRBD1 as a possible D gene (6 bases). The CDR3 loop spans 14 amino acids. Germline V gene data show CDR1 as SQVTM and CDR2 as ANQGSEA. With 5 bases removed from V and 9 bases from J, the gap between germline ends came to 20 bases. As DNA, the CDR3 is TGCAGCGTTTTTGGATCTGAACAGGGATCTGAGCAGTTCTTC. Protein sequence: CSVFGSEQGSEQFF.

The CDR3 here is CASSLGYGTLNTDTQYF. The DNA of the CDR3 is TGCGCCAGCAGCTTGGGTTACGGGACCCTGAACACAGATACGCAGTATTTT. The rearrangement joins TRBV5-1 to TRBJ2-3; D assignment may be TRBD1 or TRBD2 (5 bases each). The germline gives CDR1 SGHRS, CDR2 YFSETQ. V lost 0 bases, J lost 2 bases, and 16 bases lay in between. This CDR3 has 17 residues.

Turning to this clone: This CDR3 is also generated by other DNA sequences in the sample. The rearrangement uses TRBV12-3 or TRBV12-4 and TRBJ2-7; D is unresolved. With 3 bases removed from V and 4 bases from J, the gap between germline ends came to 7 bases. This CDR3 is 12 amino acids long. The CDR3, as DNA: TGTGCCAGCAGTTTGCTGGGTTACGAGCAGTACTTC. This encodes CASSLLGYEQYF.

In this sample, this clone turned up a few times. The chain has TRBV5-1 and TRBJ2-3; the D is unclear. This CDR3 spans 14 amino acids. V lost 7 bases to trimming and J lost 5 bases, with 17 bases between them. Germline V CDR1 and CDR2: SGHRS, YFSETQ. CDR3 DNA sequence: TGCGCCAGCCGCGAGGAGCCGTCGAGAGATACGCAGTATTTT. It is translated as CASREEPSRDTQYF.

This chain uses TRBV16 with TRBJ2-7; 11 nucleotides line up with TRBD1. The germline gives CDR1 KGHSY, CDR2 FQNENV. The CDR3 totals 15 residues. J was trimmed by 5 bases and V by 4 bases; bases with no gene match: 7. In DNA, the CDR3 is TGTGCCAGCAGCCGTCCGGGGACAGGGGGGAACGAGCAGTACTTC. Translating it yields CASSRPGTGGNEQYF.

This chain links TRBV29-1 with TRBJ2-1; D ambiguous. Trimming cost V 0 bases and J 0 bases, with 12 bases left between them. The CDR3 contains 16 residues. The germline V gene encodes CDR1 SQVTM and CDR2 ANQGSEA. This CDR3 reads CSVEDQRTFSYNEQFF. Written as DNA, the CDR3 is TGCAGCGTTGAAGATCAGAGAACTTTCTCCTACAATGAGCAGTTCTTC.

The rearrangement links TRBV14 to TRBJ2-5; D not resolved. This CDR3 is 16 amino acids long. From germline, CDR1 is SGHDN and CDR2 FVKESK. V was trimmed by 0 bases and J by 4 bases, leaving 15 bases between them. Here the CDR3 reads CASSQEGPGPGETQYF. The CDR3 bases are TGTGCCAGCAGCCAAGAAGGTCCCGGGCCTGGAGAGACCCAGTACTTC.

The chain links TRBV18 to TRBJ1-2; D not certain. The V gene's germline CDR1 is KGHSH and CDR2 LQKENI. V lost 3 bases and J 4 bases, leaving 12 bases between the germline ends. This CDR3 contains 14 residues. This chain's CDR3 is CASSPSQESYGYTF. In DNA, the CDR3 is TGTGCCAGCTCACCGAGCCAGGAGTCCTATGGCTACACCTTC.

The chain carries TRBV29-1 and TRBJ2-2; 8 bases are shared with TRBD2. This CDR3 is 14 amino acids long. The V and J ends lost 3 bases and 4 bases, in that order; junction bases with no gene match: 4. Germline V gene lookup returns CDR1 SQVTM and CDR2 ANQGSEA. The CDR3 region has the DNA TGCAGCGTTGAGAGGCGGGAGGCCACCGGGGAGCTGTTTTTT. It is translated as CSVERREATGELFF.

In DNA form, the CDR3 reads TGTGCCAGCAGCCAAGGGGCAGGGCATAATCAGCCCCAGCATTTT. Translated: CASSQGAGHNQPQHF. The rearrangement joins TRBV3-1 (or the pseudogene TRBV3-2) to TRBJ1-5; possibly TRBD1 for D (5 bases). The CDR3 extends over 15 amino acids. Germline CDR1 LGHDT, CDR2 YNNKEL (reference sequence). Trimming removed 1 base at V and 4 bases at J, with 11 bases between.